This T cell receptor beta chain was sequenced during a study of blood T cells in healthy people across ages. Study-level findings and limits: Since the PBMCs were unsorted, naive and antigen-experienced cells could not be conclusively compared.

With a J-beta primer mix and a sample-barcoded 5' primer, a second PCR ran about 7 to 11 cycles. All cDNA molecules were each tagged by a template-switch adaptor with 12 random nucleotides. Each single sample gave us at least 3 million CDR3-containing paired-end reads. One entry per CDR3 protein results from TCRdb running MiXCR on the 5' RACE reads. The repertoire holds 1.8 million or so distinct CDR3 sequences, with 30% to 40% as singletons. The CDR3 totals 14 residues. J lost 3 bases, V lost 3 bases, and 5 bases had no gene match. Germline V gene sequence: CDR1 LGHNA, CDR2 YSLEER. A note on this clonotype: Antigen specificity is unknown.

The genes are TRBV4-3 and TRBJ2-7, with 7 bases aligning to TRBD1. The receptor's source is a human donor in good health. The specimen sequenced was blood. This CDR3 is CASSHYRGNYEQYF. DNA for the CDR3: TGCGCCAGCAGCCACTACAGGGGAAACTACGAGCAGTACTTC.